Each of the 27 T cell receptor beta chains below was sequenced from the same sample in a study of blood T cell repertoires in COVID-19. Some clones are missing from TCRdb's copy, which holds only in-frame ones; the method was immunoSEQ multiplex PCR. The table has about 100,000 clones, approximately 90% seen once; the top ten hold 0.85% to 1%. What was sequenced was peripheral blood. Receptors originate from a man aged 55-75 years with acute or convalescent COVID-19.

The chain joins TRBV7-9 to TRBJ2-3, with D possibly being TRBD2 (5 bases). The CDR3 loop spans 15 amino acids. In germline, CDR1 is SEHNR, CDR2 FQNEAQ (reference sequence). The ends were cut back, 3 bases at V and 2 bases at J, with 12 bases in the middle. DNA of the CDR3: TGTGCCAGCAGCTTCGACCTAGCCGACACAGATACGCAGTATTTT. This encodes CASSFDLADTDTQYF.

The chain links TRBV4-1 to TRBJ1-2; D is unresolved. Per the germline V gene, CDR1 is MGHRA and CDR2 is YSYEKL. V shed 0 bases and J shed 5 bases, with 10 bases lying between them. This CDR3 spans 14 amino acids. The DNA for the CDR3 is TGCGCCAGCAGCCAAGATACGGCAGCGTATGGCTACACCTTC. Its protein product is CASSQDTAAYGYTF.

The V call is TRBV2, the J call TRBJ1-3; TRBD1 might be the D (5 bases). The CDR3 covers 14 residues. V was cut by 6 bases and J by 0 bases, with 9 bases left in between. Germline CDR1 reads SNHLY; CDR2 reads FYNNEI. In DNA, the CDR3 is TGTGCCAGCAGGCCGGACATCTCTGGAAACACCATATATTTT. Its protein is CASRPDISGNTIYF.

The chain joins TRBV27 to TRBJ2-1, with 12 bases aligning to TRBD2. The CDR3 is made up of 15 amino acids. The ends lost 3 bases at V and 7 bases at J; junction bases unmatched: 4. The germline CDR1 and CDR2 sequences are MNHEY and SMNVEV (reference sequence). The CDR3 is CASSFTGTSGNEQFF. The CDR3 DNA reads TGTGCCAGCAGTTTTACCGGGACTAGCGGGAATGAGCAGTTCTTC.

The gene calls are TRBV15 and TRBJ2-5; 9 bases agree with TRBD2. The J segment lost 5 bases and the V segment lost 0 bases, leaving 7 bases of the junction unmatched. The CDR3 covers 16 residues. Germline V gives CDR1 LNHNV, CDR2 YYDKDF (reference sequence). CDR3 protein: CATSRDHPSGGETQYF. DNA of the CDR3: TGTGCCACCAGCAGAGACCACCCCAGCGGGGGGGAGACCCAGTACTTC. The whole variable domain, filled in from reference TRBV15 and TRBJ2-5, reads DAMVIQNPRYQVTQFGKPVTLSCSQTLNHNVMYWYQQKSSQAPKLLFHYYDKDFNNEADTPDNFQSRRPNTSFCFLDIRSPGLGDTAMYLCATSRDHPSGGETQYFGPGTRLLVL.

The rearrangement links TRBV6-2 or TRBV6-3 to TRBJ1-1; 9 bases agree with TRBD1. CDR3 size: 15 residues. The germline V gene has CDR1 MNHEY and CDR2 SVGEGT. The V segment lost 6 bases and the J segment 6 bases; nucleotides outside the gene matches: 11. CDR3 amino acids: CASSQGDRDYPEAFF. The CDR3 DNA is TGTGCCAGCAGCCAAGGGGACAGGGATTACCCTGAAGCTTTCTTT.

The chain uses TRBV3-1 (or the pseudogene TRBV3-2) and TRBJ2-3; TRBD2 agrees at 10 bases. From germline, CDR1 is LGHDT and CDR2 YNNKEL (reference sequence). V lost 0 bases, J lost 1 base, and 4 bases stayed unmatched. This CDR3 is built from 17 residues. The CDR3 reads CASSQEAGGPGTDTQYF. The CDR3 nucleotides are TGTGCCAGCAGCCAAGAAGCGGGAGGGCCGGGCACAGATACGCAGTATTTT.

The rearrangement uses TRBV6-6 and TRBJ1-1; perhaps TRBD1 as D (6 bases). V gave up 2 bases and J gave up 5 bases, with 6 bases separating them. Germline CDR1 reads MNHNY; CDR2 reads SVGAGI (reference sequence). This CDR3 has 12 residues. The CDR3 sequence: CASSYGQTEAFF. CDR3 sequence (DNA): TGTGCCAGCAGTTACGGACAGACTGAAGCTTTCTTT.

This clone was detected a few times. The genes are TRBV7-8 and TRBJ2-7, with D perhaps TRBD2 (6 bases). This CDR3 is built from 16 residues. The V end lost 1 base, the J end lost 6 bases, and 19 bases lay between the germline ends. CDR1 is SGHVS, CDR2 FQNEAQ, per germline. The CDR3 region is CASSLGVGGVASEQYF. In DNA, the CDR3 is TGTGCCAGCAGCTTAGGGGTTGGAGGGGTTGCGAGCGAGCAGTACTTC.

The DNA of the CDR3 is TGTGCCTGGAAAAGGGACTCCTTACCATCTGGCTATGGCTACACCTTC. Amino acids: CAWKRDSLPSGYGYTF. The rearrangement uses TRBV30 and TRBJ1-2, with a possible D match to TRBD1 (5 bases). Looked up from germline, CDR1 is GTSNPN and CDR2 is SVGIG (reference sequence). This CDR3 is built from 16 residues. V shed 4 bases and J shed 4 bases, with 22 bases lying between them. The whole variable domain, remainder taken from reference TRBV30 and TRBJ1-2, is SQTIHQWPATLVQPVGSPLSLECTVEGTSNPNLYWYRQAAGRGLQLLFYSVGIGQISSEVPQNLSASRPQDRQFILSSKKLLLSDSGFYLCAWKRDSLPSGYGYTFGSGTRLTVV.

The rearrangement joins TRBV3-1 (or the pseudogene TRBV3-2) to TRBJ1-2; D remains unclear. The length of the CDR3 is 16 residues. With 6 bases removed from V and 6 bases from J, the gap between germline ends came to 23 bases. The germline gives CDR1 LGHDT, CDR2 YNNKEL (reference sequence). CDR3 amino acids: CASRPSPPGYSHGYTF. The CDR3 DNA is TGTGCCAGCAGACCCTCTCCTCCGGGGTACTCGCATGGCTACACCTTC.

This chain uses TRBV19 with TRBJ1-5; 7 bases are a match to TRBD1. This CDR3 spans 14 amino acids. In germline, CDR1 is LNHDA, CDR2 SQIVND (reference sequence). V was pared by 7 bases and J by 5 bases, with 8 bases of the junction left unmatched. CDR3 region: CASTETGTYQPQHF. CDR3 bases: TGTGCCAGTACCGAGACAGGGACCTATCAGCCCCAGCATTTT.

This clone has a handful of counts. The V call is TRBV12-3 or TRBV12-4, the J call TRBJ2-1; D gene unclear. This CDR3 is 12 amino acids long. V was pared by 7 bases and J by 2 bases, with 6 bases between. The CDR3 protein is CASKEAYNEQFF. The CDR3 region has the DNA TGTGCCAGCAAAGAGGCCTACAATGAGCAGTTCTTC.

CDR3 DNA: TGTGCCAGCAGCGTAGAGGGACTAGCGGGAGCGGTTGGGGCCAACGTCCTGACTTTC. It specifies CASSVEGLAGAVGANVLTF. The rearrangement uses TRBV9 and TRBJ2-6; the match to TRBD2 covers 14 bases. CDR3 length: 19 amino acids. The germline CDR1 and CDR2 sequences are SGDLS and YYNGEE. V was pared by 0 bases and J by 3 bases, with 5 bases of the junction left unmatched.

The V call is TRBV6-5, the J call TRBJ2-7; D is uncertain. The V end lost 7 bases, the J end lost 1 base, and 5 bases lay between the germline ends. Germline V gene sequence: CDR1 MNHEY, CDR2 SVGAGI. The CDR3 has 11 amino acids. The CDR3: CASTASYEQYF. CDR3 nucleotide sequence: TGTGCCAGCACCGCGTCCTACGAGCAGTACTTC.

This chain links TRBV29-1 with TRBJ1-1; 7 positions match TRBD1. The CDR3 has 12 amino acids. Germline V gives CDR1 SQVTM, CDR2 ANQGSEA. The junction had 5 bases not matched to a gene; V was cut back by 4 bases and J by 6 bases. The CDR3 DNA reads TGCAGCGTTGGAGGGGGCGAGGCTGAAGCTTTCTTT. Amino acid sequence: CSVGGGEAEAFF.

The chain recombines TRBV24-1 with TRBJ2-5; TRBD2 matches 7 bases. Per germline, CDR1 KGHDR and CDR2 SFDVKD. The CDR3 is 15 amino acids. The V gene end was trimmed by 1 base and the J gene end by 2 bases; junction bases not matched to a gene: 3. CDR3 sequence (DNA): TGTGCCACCAGTGATTTCGTCGGGGGGCAAGAGACCCAGTACTTC. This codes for CATSDFVGGQETQYF.

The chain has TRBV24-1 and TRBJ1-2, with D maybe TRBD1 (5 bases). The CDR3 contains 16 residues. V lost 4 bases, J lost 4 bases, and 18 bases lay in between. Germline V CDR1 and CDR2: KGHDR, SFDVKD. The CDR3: CATSEGGTADRYGYTF. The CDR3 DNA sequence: TGTGCCACCAGTGAGGGGGGGACGGCCGATCGCTATGGCTACACCTTC.

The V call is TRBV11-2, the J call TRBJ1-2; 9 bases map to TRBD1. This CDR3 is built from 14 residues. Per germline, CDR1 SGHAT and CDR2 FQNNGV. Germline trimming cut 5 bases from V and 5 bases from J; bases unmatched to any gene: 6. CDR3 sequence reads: CASSPQTGGYGYTF. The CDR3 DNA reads TGTGCCAGCAGCCCACAGACAGGGGGGTATGGCTACACCTTC.

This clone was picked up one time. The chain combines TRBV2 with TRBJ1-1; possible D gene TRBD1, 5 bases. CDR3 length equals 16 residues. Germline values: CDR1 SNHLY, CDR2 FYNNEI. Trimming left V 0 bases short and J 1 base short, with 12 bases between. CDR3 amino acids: CASSEAWARANTEAFF. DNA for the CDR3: TGTGCCAGCAGTGAAGCGTGGGCCAGGGCGAACACTGAAGCTTTCTTT.

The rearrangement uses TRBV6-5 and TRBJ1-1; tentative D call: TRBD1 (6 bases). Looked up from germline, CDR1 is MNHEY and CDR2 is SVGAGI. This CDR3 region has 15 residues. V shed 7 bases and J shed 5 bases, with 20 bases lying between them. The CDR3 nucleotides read TGTGCCAGCAAACAGAGGAAACAGGGAGATACTGAAGCTTTCTTT. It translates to CASKQRKQGDTEAFF.

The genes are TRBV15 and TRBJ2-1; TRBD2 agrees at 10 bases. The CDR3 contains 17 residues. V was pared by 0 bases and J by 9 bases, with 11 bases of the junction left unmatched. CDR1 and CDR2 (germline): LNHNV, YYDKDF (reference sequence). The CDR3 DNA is TGTGCCACCAGCAGAGATCTAGCTAGCGGGAGCAGTGGTGAGCAGTTCTTC. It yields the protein CATSRDLASGSSGEQFF.

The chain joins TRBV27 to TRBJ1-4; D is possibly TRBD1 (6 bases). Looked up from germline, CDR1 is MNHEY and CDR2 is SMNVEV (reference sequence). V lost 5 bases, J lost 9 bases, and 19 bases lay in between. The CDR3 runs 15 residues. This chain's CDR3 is CASSLTGSLGQKLFF. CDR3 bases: TGTGCCAGCAGTCTTACAGGGTCTCTGGGGCAAAAACTGTTTTTT.

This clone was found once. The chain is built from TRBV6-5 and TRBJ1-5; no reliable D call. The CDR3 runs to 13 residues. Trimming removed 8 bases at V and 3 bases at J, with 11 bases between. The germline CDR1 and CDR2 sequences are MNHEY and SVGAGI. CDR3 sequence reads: CASLGGNNQPQHF. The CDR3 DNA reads TGTGCCAGCCTTGGAGGGAACAATCAGCCCCAGCATTTT.

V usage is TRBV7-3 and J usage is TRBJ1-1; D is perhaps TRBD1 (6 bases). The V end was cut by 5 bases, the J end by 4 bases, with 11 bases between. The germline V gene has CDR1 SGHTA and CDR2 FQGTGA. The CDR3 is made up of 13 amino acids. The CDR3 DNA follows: TGTGCCAGCAGCCTTACAGGGACCACTGAAGCTTTCTTT. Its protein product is CASSLTGTTEAFF.

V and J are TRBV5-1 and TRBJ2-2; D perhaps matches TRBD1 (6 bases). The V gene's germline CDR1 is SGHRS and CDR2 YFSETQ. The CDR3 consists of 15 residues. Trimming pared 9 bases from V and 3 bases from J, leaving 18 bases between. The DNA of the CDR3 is TGCGCCACCCAAGGGGACACAGGGCACACCGGGGAGCTGTTTTTT. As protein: CATQGDTGHTGELFF.

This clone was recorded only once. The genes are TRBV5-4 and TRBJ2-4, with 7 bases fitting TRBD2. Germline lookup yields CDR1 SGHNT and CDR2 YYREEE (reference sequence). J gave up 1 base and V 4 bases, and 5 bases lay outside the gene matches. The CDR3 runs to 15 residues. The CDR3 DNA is TGTGCCAGCAGCCCTGCGGGGGAGGCCAAAAACATTCAGTACTTC. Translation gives CASSPAGEAKNIQYF. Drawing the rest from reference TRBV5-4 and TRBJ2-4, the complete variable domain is ETGVTQSPTHLIKTRGQQVTLRCSSQSGHNTVSWYQQALGQGPQFIFQYYREEENGRGNFPPRFSGLQFPNYSSELNVNALELDDSALYLCASSPAGEAKNIQYFGAGTRLSVL.